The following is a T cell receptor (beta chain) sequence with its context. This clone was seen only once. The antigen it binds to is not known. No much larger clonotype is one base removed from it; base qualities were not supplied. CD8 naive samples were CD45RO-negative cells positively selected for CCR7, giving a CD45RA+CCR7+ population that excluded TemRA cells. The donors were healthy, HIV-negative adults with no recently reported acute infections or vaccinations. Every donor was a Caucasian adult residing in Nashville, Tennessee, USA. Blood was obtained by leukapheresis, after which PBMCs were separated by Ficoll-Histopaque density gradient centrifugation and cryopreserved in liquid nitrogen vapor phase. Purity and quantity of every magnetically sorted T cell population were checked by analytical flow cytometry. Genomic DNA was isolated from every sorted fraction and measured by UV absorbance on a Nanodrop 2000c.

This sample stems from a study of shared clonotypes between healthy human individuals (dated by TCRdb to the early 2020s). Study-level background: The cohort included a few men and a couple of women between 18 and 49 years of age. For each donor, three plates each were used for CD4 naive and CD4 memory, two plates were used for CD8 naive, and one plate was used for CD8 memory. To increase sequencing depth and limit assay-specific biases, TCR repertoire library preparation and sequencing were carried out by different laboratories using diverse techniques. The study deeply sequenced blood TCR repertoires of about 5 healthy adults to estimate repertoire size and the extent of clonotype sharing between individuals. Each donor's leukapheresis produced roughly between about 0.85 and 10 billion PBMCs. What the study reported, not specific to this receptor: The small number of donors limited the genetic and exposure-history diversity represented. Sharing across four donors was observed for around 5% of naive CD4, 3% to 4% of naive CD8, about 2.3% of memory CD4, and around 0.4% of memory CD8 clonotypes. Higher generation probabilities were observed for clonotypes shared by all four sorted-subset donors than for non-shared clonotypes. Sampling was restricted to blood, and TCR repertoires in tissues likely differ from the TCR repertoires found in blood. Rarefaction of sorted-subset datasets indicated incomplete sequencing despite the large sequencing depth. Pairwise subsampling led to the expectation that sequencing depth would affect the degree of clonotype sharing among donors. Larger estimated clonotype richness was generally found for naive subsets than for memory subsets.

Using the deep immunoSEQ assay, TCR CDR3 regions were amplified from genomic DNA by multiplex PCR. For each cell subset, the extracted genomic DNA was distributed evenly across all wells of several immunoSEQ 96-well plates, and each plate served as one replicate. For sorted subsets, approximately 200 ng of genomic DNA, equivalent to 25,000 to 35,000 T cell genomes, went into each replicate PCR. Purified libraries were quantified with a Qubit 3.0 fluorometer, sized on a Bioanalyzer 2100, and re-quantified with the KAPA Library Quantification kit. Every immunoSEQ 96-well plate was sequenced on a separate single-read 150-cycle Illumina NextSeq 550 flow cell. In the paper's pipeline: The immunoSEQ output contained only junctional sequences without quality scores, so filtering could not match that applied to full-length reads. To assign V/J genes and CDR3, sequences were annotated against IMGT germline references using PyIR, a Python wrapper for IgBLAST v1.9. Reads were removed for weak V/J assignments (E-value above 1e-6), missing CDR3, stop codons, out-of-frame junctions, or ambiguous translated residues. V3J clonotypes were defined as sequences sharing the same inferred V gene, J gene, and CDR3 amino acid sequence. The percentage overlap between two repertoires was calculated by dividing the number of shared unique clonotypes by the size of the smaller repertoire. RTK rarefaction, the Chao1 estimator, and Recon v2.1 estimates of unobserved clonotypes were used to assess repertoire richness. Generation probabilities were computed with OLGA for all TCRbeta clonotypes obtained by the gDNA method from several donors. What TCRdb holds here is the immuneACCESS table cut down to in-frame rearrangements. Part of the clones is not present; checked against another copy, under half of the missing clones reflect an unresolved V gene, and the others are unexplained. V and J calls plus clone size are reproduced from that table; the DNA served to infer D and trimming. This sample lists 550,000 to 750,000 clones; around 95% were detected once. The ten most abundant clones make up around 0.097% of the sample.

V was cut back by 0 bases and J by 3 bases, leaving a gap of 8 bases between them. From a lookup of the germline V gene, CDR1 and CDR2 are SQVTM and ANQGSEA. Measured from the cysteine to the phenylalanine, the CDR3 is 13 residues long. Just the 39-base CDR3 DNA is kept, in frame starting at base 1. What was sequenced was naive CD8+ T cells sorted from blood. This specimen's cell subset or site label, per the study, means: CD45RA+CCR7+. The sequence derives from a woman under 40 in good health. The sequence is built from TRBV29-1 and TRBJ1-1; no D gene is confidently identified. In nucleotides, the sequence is TGCAGCGTTGAAGAGGGGTGGGACACTGAAGCTTTCTTT. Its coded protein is CSVEEGWDTEAFF.